This T cell receptor beta chain was retrieved from a study of shared clonotypes between healthy human individuals. About the study: Each donor had three CD4 naive, three CD4 memory, two CD8 naive and one CD8 memory plate. General study findings and limits: Naive CD4 clonotype sharing across a few donors was about 5%. Naive subsets, compared against memory subsets, generally had larger estimated richness values.

Points on this clone: Its antigen is as yet unknown.

V shed 11 bases, J shed 5 bases, and the junction held 7 bases outside the gene matches. CDR3 length: 13 residues. The germline V gene encodes CDR1 SNHLY and CDR2 FYNNEI. Sorted-subset replicate PCRs used 200 ng of genomic DNA. This amount corresponded to about 30,000 T cell genomes. Sequencing was performed with immunoSEQ multiplex PCR; in TCRdb, only in-frame clones are kept and a portion is missing. Here the sample spans 550,000 to 850,000 clones, around 70% being singletons. The chain employs TRBV2 and TRBJ2-7, with 12 bases lining up with TRBD2. The source material was memory CD4+ T cells sorted from blood. Sample subset: CD45RA-negative fraction. The clonotype was recovered from a woman aged 25 to 45 in good health. CDR3 nucleotides: TGTGCCGCCTATCGACTAGCGGGAGACGAGCAGTACTTC. This encodes CAAYRLAGDEQYF.